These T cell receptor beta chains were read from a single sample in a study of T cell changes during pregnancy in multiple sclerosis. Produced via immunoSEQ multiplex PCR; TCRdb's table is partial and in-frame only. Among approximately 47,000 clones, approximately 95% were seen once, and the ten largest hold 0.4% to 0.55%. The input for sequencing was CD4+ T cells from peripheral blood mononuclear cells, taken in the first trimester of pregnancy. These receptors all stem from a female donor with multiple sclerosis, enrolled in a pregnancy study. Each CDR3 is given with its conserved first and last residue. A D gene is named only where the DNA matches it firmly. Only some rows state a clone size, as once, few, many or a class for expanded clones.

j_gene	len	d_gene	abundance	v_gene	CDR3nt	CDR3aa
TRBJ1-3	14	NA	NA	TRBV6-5	TGTGCCAGCGGGTACAGGTCCTCTGGAAACACCATATATTTT	CASGYRSSGNTIYF
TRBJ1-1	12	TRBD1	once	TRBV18	TGTGCCAGCTCACCACCGGGACAGGCAGCTTTCTTT	CASSPPGQAAFF
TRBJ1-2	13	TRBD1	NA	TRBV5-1	TGCGCCAGCAGCCAAGGGACAGGGGGTGGCTACACCTTC	CASSQGTGGGYTF
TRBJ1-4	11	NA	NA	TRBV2	TGTGCCAGCGCGCTTGGTGGGAGGCTGTTTTTT	CASALGGRLFF
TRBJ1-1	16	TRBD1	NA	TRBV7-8	TGTGCCAGCAGCTTAAGACAGGGGCTCCCGTACACTGAAGCTTTCTTT	CASSLRQGLPYTEAFF
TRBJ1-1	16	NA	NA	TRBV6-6	TGTGCCAGCAGTTACGACCCAATGGCGGGGAAGCCTGAAGCTTTCTTT	CASSYDPMAGKPEAFF
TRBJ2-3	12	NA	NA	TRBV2	TGTGCCAGCACGGGGGGCACAGATACGCAGTATTTT	CASTGGTDTQYF
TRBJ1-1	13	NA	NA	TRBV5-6	TGTGCCAGCAGCTTGTTTGTGGAGACTGAAGCTTTCTTT	CASSLFVETEAFF
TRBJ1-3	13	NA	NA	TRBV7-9	TGTGCCAGCAGCCCCCGAGGCTCAAACACCATATATTTT	CASSPRGSNTIYF
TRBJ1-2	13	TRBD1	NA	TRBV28	TGTGCCACCTCAGGGGGCGCGCCTTATGGCTACACCTTC	CATSGGAPYGYTF
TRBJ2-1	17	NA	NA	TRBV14	TGTGCCAGCAGCCAAGATAAGTCGCCCACAGGGTTTCCTGAGCAGTTCTTC	CASSQDKSPTGFPEQFF
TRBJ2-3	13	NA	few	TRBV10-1	TGCGCCACGCGGGCCAGTGGCACAGATACGCAGTATTTT	CATRASGTDTQYF
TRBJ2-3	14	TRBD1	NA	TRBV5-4	TGTGCCAGCAGCTCTGGACAGGACACAGATACGCAGTATTTT	CASSSGQDTDTQYF
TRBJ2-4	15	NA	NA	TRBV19	TGTGCCAGTAGTTCCAGGGCGCTAGCCAAAAACATTCAGTACTTC	CASSSRALAKNIQYF
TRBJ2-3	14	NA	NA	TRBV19	TGTGCCAGTAGATTAGGGGGGGGCACAGATACGCAGTATTTT	CASRLGGGTDTQYF
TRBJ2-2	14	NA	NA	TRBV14	TGTGCCAGCAGCCATCCCAGGGGTGCCGGGGAGCTGTTTTTT	CASSHPRGAGELFF
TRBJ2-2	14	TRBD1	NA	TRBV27	TGTGCCTCCAAACCGGGACAGGGAACCGGGGAGCTGTTTTTT	CASKPGQGTGELFF
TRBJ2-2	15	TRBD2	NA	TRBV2	TGTGCCAGCAGCGACGGGGGGGCGAGCACCGGGGAGCTGTTTTTT	CASSDGGASTGELFF
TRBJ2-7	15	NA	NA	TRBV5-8	TGTGCCAGCAGCTTGGGCGGGGTACCTACCTACGAGCAGTACTTC	CASSLGGVPTYEQYF
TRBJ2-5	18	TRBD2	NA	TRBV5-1	TGCGCCAGCAGCTTGGCCAAGACTAGCGGGGGGGCCGGAGAGACCCAGTACTTC	CASSLAKTSGGAGETQYF
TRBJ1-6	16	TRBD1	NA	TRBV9	TGTGCCAGCAGCGTAGGAGGGACCGGGACAGCTAGACCCCTCCACTTT	CASSVGGTGTARPLHF
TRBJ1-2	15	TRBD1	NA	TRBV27	TGTGCCAGCAGTTCGGGACAGTCGGCATTCTATGGCTACACCTTC	CASSSGQSAFYGYTF
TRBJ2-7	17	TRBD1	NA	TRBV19	TGTGCCAGTAGTATTGTTGGACAGGGTTCTATTATCTACGAGCAGTACTTC	CASSIVGQGSIIYEQYF
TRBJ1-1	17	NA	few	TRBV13	TGTGCCAGCAGCCCCACAGGTGGTCAGGCGTCGAACACTGAAGCTTTCTTT	CASSPTGGQASNTEAFF
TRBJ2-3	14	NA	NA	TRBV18	TGTGCCAGCTCACCACAGACTAGCACAGATACGCAGTATTTT	CASSPQTSTDTQYF
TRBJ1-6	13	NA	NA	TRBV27	TGTGCCACGGGGGGGGTACGCAATTCACCCCTCCACTTT	CATGGVRNSPLHF
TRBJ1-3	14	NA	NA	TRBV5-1	TGCGCCAGCAGCACCCAGGGATCTGGAAACACCATATATTTT	CASSTQGSGNTIYF
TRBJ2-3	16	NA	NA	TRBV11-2	TGTGCCAGCAGCCCGAACTTAGCGGAGAAAACAGATACGCAGTATTTT	CASSPNLAEKTDTQYF
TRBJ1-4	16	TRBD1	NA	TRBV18	TGTGCCAGCTCACCACTAAAGGACAGGGATAAAAAAAAACTGTTTTTT	CASSPLKDRDKKKLFF
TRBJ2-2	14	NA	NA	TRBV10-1	TGCGCCAGCAGACAATCCGCGAACACCGGGGAGCTGTTTTTT	CASRQSANTGELFF
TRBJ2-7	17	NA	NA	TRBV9	TGTGCCAGCAGCGGCGCCGTGGACGGGGTGGGTCCCTACGAGCAGTACTTC	CASSGAVDGVGPYEQYF
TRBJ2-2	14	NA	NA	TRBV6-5	TGTGCCAGCAGCCCCGGGACATCGAACGGGGAGCTGTTTTTT	CASSPGTSNGELFF
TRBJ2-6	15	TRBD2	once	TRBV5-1	TGCGCCAGCAGCTGGGGGGGGTCCGGGGCCAACGTCCTGACTTTC	CASSWGGSGANVLTF
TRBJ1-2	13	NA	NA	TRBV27	TGTGCCAGCAGTTTGAACAGAGTCTATGGCTACACCTTC	CASSLNRVYGYTF
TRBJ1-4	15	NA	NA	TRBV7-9	TGTGCCAGCAGCACTAAACAGGGAGCTAATGAAAAACTGTTTTTT	CASSTKQGANEKLFF
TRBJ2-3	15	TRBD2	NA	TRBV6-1	TGTGCCAGCAGTGTCTTAGCGGGGGGGAAAGATACGCAGTATTTT	CASSVLAGGKDTQYF
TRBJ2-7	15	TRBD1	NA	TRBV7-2	TGTGCCAGCAGCCGTAGGGGGCGAGGTTCCTACGAGCAGTACTTC	CASSRRGRGSYEQYF
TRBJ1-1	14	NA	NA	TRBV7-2	TGTGCCAGCAGCTTCGGGACACCGAACACTGAAGCTTTCTTT	CASSFGTPNTEAFF
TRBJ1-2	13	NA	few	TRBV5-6	TGTGCCAGCAGCTTGGCCTTTGACTCCCCCTACACCTTC	CASSLAFDSPYTF
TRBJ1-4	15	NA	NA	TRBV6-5	TGTGCCAGCAGTTCCGACAGGCCGATAAATGAAAAACTGTTTTTT	CASSSDRPINEKLFF
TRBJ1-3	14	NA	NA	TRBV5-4	TGTGCCAGCAGCAACAGGGCTGATGGAAACACCATATATTTT	CASSNRADGNTIYF
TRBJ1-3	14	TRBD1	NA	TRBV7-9	TGTGCCAGCAGCAGGGACAGGGCTGGAAACACCATATATTTT	CASSRDRAGNTIYF
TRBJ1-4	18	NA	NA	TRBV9	TGTGCCAGCAGCGTAGGACAAGGAGGGTTGGCGACTAATGAAAAACTGTTTTTT	CASSVGQGGLATNEKLFF
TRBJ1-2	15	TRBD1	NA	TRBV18	TGTGCCAGCTCAACCCAGGACAGGGGGAATGGAGGCTACACCTTC	CASSTQDRGNGGYTF
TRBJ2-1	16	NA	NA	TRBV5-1	TGCGCCAGCAGCTTGGAGGCCAGGGGCCCCTACAATGAGCAGTTCTTC	CASSLEARGPYNEQFF
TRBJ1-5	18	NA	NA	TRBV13	TGTGCCAGCAGCTTAGGTGGCAGGCGCCTATCGGGCAATCAGCCCCAGCATTTT	CASSLGGRRLSGNQPQHF
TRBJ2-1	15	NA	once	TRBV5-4	TGTGCCAGCAGGGGAAGGGAGCCGGGGGGCGATGAGCAGTTCTTC	CASRGREPGGDEQFF
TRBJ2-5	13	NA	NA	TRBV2	TGTGCCAGCAAACTAGGCAACCAAGAGACCCAGTACTTC	CASKLGNQETQYF
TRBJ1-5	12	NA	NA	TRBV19	TGTGCCAGTCATGCACGGAATCAGCCCCAGCATTTT	CASHARNQPQHF
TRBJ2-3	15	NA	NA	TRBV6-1	TGTGCCAGCAGTATCGACAGCCCTGGCACAGATACGCAGTATTTT	CASSIDSPGTDTQYF
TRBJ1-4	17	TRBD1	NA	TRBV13	TGTGCCAGCAGCTTCTTTTTGGCTGGGACAGGGAATGAAAAACTGTTTTTT	CASSFFLAGTGNEKLFF
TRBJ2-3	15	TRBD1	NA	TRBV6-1	TGTGCCAGCAGTGAATCGGACAGGTACACAGATACGCAGTATTTT	CASSESDRYTDTQYF
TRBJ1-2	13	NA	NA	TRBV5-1	TGCGCCAGCACCGCGTACAGTAACTATGGCTACACCTTC	CASTAYSNYGYTF
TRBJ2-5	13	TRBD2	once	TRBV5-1	TGCGCCAGCAGCCGGGGGGACCAAGAGACCCAGTACTTC	CASSRGDQETQYF
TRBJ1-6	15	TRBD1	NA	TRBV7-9	TGTGCCAGCAGCAGAGACAGGGGTTATAATTCACCCCTCCACTTT	CASSRDRGYNSPLHF